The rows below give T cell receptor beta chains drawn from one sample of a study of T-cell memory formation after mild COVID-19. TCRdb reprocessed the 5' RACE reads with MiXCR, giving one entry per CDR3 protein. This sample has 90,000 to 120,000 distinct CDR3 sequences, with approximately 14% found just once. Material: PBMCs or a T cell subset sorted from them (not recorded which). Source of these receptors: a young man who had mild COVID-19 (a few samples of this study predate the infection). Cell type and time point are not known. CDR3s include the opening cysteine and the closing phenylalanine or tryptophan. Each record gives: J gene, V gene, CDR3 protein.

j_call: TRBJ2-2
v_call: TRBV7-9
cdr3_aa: CASSLVTQTGELFF

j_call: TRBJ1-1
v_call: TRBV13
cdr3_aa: CASSPNRYTEAFF

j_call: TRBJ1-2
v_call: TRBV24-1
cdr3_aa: CATSETGYGYTF

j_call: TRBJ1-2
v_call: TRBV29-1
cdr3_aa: CSVEPRGANYGYTF

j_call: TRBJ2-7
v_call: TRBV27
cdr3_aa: CASSYRGGSHEQYF

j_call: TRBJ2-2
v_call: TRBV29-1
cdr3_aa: CSVAGVNTGELFF

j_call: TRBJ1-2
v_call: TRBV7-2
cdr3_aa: CASSLAQEGSYTF

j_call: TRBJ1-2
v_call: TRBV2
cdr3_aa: CARPQGSYGYTF

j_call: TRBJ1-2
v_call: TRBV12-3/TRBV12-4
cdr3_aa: CASSLWGRGDYGYTF

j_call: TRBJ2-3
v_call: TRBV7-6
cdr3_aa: CASSLEDWDTQYF

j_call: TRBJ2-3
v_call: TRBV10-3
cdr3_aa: CAIGPGQGYTQYF

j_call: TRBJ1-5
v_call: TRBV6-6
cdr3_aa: CASSYLSGRPQHF

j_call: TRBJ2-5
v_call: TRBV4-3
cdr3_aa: CASSQDGQDGETQYF

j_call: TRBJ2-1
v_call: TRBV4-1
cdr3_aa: CASSHSGTSGDNEQFF

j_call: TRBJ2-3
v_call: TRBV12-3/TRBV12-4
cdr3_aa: CASSFTSGYTDTQYF

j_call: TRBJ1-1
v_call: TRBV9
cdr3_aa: CASSAFSGQQTFF

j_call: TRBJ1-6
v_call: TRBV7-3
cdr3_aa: CASSHGTWNSPLHF

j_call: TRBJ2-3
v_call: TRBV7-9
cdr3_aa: CASSLVHSSRSDTQYF

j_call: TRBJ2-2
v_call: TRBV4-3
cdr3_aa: CASSQFSGGANTGELFF

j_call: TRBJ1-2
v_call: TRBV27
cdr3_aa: CASSPAGDGYTF

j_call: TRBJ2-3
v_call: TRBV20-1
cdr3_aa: CSANPDRGDTDTQYF

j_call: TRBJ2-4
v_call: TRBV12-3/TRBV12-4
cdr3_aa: CASSLETAPPSIQYF

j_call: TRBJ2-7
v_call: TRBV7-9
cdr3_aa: CASSLRTGGPYEQYF

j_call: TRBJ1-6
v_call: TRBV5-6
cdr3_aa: CASSLERQSYSPLHF

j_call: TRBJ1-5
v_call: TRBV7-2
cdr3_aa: CASSSWTGGNQPQHF

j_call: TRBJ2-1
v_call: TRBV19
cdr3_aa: CASSIMVLPRVGDSNEQFF

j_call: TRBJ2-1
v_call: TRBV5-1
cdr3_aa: CASRGSSYNEQFF

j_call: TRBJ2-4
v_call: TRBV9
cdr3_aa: CASSVHGWDGSKNIQYF

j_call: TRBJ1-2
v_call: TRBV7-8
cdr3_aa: CASSTGTEIYGGYTF

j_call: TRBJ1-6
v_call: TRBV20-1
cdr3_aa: CSARFSYRDRRNQSDSPLHF

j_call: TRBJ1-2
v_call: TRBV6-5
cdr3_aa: CASSPADSYGYTF

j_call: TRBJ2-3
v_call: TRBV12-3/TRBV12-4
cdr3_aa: CATSSGGPNTDTQYF

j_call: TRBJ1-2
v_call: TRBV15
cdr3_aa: CATSKRWDHYGYTF

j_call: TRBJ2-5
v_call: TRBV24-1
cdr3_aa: CATSDVTAKETQYF

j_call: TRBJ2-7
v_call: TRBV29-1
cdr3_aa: CSGEDPETYEQYF

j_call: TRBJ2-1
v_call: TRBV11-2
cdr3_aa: CASSLGPFYEQFF

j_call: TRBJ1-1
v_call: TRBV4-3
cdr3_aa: CASSQDGEMNTEAFF

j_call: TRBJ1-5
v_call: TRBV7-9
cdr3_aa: CASSLGRDNQPQHF

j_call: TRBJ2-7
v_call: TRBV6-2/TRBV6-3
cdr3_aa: CASSYGSGGGYEQYF

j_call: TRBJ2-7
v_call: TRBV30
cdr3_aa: CAWNTGNSYEQYF

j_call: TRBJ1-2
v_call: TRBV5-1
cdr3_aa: CASSSYGGSDGYTF

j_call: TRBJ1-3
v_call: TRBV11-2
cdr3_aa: CASSFKTGNTIYF

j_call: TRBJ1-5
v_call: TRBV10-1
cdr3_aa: CASSERLLFGQPQHF

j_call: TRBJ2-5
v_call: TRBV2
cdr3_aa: CASSELAGIETQYF

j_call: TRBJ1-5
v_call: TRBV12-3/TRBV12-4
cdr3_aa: CASKDREMFNQPQHF

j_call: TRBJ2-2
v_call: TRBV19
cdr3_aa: CASETTGELFF

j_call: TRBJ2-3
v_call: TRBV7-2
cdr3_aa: CASSLSPLGTDTQYF

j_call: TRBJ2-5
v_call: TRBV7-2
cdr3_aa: CASSSWTGQETQYF

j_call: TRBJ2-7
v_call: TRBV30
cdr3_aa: CAFNGGAVYEQYF

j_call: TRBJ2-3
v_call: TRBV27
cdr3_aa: CASSASGVLTDTQYF